Here is one T cell receptor beta chain with its context. Its antigen is currently unknown. Germline V lookup: CDR1 SGHRS, CDR2 YFSETQ. The CDR3 length is 14 residues. The V segment lost 4 bases and the J segment 2 bases; nucleotides outside the gene matches: 3. Sequencing followed a ViraFEST assay step that expanded antigen-specific CD4+ T cells with viral peptide pools. Once cultured for around 11 days, the cells underwent separation to obtain CD4+ T cells. The data were obtained in a study of vaccination effects on CD4 cells after COVID-19. Only in-frame clones appear in the TCRdb table, and some are missing; sequencing was by immunoSEQ multiplex PCR. The repertoire holds approximately 54,000 clones, with 80% as singletons.

The input for sequencing was CD4+ T cells from PBMCs cultured with HCoV-229E spike peptides, taken before COVID-19 vaccination. The clonotype was recovered from a human donor who received a COVID-19 vaccine. The rearrangement links TRBV5-1 to TRBJ2-1; 7 bases are a match to TRBD1. The DNA of the CDR3 is TGCGCCAGCAGCCAGGGACAGACCTACAATGAGCAGTTCTTC. Translated, it gives CASSQGQTYNEQFF.